This T cell receptor beta chain was recorded in a study of response to subunit inactivated influenza vaccine (dated 2018 in TCRdb). Looking at the study overall: To follow how T cells responded to a trivalent subunit inactivated influenza vaccine, the researchers relied on deep quantitative profiling of the T cell receptor repertoire.

This clonotype was observed a few times. Its binding antigen is unknown. No clone much larger than this one lies a single base away; base qualities are absent. Points the paper makes about the study in general: The authors suggested that each seasonal influenza vaccination may recruit only a limited number of new T cells.

At the junction V is shortened by 0 bases and J by 8 bases, with 13 bases in between. The CDR3 contains 15 residues, cysteine and phenylalanine counted. The sequence is cut down to CDR3 DNA, 45 bases in frame from base 1. In the germline V gene, CDR1 corresponds to MNHEY and CDR2 to SVGAGI. The method behind the library was RT-PCR. The listed sequencing device is Illumina HiSeq 2500. TCRdb took the public reads, trimmed them with fastp at Q25, ran MiXCR for clone calling and kept in-frame beta chains. One record per CDR3 amino acid sequence lists the most common genes and DNA. This sample comprises a few hundred thousand distinct CDR3 sequences, 20% to 25% of them detected only once. The ten largest account for 10% of the sample.

Sequences were derived from PBMCs from blood, sampled around 22 months after vaccination. This TCR came from a man in his fifties or sixties who received an inactivated influenza vaccine. Donor details come from another sample of the same person, matched by shared clones. The chain is encoded by TRBV6-5 joined to TRBJ1-4; TRBD1 is possibly the D segment (5 matching bases). The DNA sequence is as follows: TGTGCCAGCAGTTACTCGCAGGGAGTAGGGGAAAAACTGTTTTTT. It codes for CASSYSQGVGEKLFF.